A single sample is the source of the 30 T cell receptor beta chains below, sequenced in a study of blood T cell repertoires in COVID-19. Method: immunoSEQ multiplex PCR; TCRdb's copy keeps in-frame clones and lacks some. The table lists over 150,000 clones, approximately 90% of them singletons. Specimen: peripheral blood. The receptors derive from a woman between 65 and 79 years old with COVID-19, enrolled during active disease.

The CDR3 spells CASKDSPYSNQPQHF. In DNA form, the CDR3 reads TGTGCCAGCAAGGACAGCCCTTATAGCAATCAGCCCCAGCATTTT. The chain is built from TRBV27 and TRBJ1-5; maybe TRBD1 (6 bases). The V end lost 7 bases, the J end lost 0 bases, and 13 bases lay between the germline ends. Germline CDR1 and CDR2: MNHEY and SMNVEV (reference sequence). This CDR3 contains 15 residues.

The sample holds one count of this clone. This chain links TRBV5-1 with TRBJ2-5; 9 bases are shared with TRBD1. Trimming took 5 bases from V and 4 from J; bases not matched to a gene: 12. CDR1 SGHRS and CDR2 YFSETQ come from the germline V gene. The CDR3 has 16 amino acids. The CDR3 DNA reads TGCGCCAGCAGAAATCCCGGGACAGGGTATGGAGAGACCCAGTACTTC. It specifies CASRNPGTGYGETQYF.

The rearrangement joins TRBV2 to TRBJ1-1; 8 nucleotides agree with TRBD1. The CDR3 runs to 13 residues. The trim removed 6 bases at V and 6 bases at J, leaving 6 bases unmatched. Germline lookup yields CDR1 SNHLY and CDR2 FYNNEI. The CDR3 DNA reads TGTGCCAGCAGCGACAGGGGTTTGGCTGAAGCTTTCTTT. Its translation is CASSDRGLAEAFF. The full variable domain, in which reference TRBV2 and TRBJ1-1 provide the parts outside the CDR3, is EPEVTQTPSHQVTQMGQEVILRCVPISNHLYFYWYRQILGQKVEFLVSFYNNEISEKSEIFDDQFSVERPDGSNFTLKIRSTKLEDSAMYFCASSDRGLAEAFFGQGTRLTVV.

The CDR3 protein is CSVEDPRHNEQFF. CDR3 DNA sequence: TGCAGCGTTGAAGATCCTAGACACAATGAGCAGTTCTTC. The chain employs TRBV29-1 and TRBJ2-1, with D unclear. Trimming took 0 bases from V and 5 from J, leaving 8 bases between them. The CDR3 extends over 13 amino acids. Per the germline V gene, CDR1 is SQVTM and CDR2 is ANQGSEA.

This chain uses TRBV19 with TRBJ1-4, with D possibly being TRBD1 (5 bases). CDR3 size: 16 residues. V lost 5 bases to trimming and J lost 3 bases, with 16 bases between them. Looked up from germline, CDR1 is LNHDA and CDR2 is SQIVND (reference sequence). As DNA, the CDR3 is TGTGCCAGTAGTCCGGAGGGGCGGGGTTCTAATGAAAAACTGTTTTTT. It specifies CASSPEGRGSNEKLFF.

This chain joins TRBV27 and TRBJ1-6; D may be TRBD1 (5 bases). Per germline, CDR1 MNHEY and CDR2 SMNVEV (reference sequence). CDR3 length: 15 residues. Trimming cost V 6 bases and J 5 bases, with 14 bases left between them. CDR3 residues: CASRGWGLNNSPLHF. The CDR3 nucleotides read TGTGCCAGCAGGGGTTGGGGACTCAATAATTCACCCCTCCACTTT.

The chain has TRBV11-2 and TRBJ1-4; D not resolved. The CDR3 totals 13 residues. From germline, CDR1 is SGHAT and CDR2 FQNNGV. The V gene lost 2 bases and the J gene lost 3 bases, with 4 bases spanning the gap. CDR3 region: CASSLSANEKLFF. The CDR3, as DNA: TGTGCCAGCAGCTTATCCGCTAATGAAAAACTGTTTTTT.

V usage is TRBV2 and J usage is TRBJ1-5; a possible D gene is TRBD1 (5 bases). V was trimmed by 7 bases and J by 5 bases, leaving 12 bases between them. Germline V gives CDR1 SNHLY, CDR2 FYNNEI. This CDR3 has 13 amino acids. CDR3 coding DNA: TGTGCCAGCAATCCCGGGGGGGATCAGCCCCAGCATTTT. Translating gives CASNPGGDQPQHF.

This clone was counted a single time. This chain links TRBV6-6 with TRBJ2-3; TRBD1 is a possible D gene (5 bases). The V end lost 4 bases, the J end lost 9 bases, and 17 bases lay between the germline ends. CDR3 length: 14 amino acids. Per germline, CDR1 MNHNY and CDR2 SVGAGI (reference sequence). The CDR3 region is CASSSTDTPVTQYF. The CDR3, as DNA: TGTGCCAGCAGTTCTACGGACACTCCCGTAACGCAGTATTTT.

The V call is TRBV2, the J call TRBJ1-6; 8 positions agree with TRBD1. V was clipped by 7 bases and J by 6 bases; unmatched bases: 8. CDR3 length: 15 amino acids. Germline CDR1 reads SNHLY; CDR2 reads FYNNEI. Here the CDR3 DNA reads TGTGCCAGCAATTCTCAGGGGGCACGTAATTCACCCCTCCACTTT. This encodes CASNSQGARNSPLHF.

The chain has TRBV3-1 (or the pseudogene TRBV3-2) and TRBJ2-5, with a weak D call TRBD1 (5 bases). Between the trimmed V and J ends, which lost 0 bases and 5 bases, there was a span of 19 bases. The CDR3 loop spans 17 amino acids. Germline loops: CDR1 LGHDT, CDR2 YNNKEL (reference sequence). CDR3 in DNA: TGTGCCAGCAGCCAAGATAGGGGAAGCGCCTCAAGGGAGACCCAGTACTTC. Protein product: CASSQDRGSASRETQYF.

J is TRBJ1-1 and V is TRBV30; D is possibly TRBD1 (5 bases). Trimming removed 3 bases at V and 7 bases at J, with 12 bases between. Germline V CDR1 and CDR2: GTSNPN, SVGIG (reference sequence). The CDR3 contains 12 residues. DNA of the CDR3: TGTGCCTGGAGCCCAACAGGACGTGAAGCTTTCTTT. As protein: CAWSPTGREAFF.

This chain joins TRBV5-4 and TRBJ1-3, with 10 bases that match TRBD1. This CDR3 is 17 amino acids long. Trimming cost V 3 bases and J 4 bases; bases outside gene matches: 10. Germline CDR1 SGHNT, CDR2 YYREEE (reference sequence). The CDR3 bases are TGTGCCAGCAGCTCCCCCGGACAGGGGGTTAGAGGAAACACCATATATTTT. It specifies CASSSPGQGVRGNTIYF.

The rearrangement links TRBV10-3 to TRBJ2-1; a weak D match, TRBD1 (6 bases). In germline, CDR1 is ENHRY, CDR2 SYGVKD. Deletions cut 3 bases from V and 1 base from J, with 7 bases between. CDR3 length: 14 residues. The CDR3 DNA sequence: TGTGCCATCAGTGATAGGGGGTCCTACAATGAGCAGTTCTTC. It specifies CAISDRGSYNEQFF.

V usage is TRBV23-1 and J usage is TRBJ1-1; a possible D gene is TRBD1 (5 bases). TRBV23-1 is treated as an ORF (open reading frame) with a function not yet certain. The CDR3 consists of 14 residues. V was shortened by 8 bases and J by 4 bases, with 17 bases between the two germline ends. In DNA form, the CDR3 reads TGCGCCAGCCCCCAAACTTGGGGGGGCACTGAAGCTTTCTTT. It yields the protein CASPQTWGGTEAFF.

There are a few counts of this clone. The rearrangement uses TRBV28 and TRBJ1-1; the D gene is possibly TRBD1 (6 bases). CDR1 MDHEN and CDR2 SYDVKM come from the germline V gene. V shed 3 bases and J shed 4 bases, with 9 bases lying between them. CDR3 size: 13 residues. The CDR3 loop is CASSLRGFTEAFF. In nucleotides, the CDR3 is TGTGCCAGCAGTTTGAGGGGGTTCACTGAAGCTTTCTTT.

The CDR3 nucleotides are TGTGCCAGCAGTTTACCCCAGGGGGCGAAACTAAGTGGCTACACCTTC. Translated: CASSLPQGAKLSGYTF. The chain has TRBV28 and TRBJ1-2; 8 positions agree with TRBD1. V shed 2 bases, J shed 7 bases, and the junction held 12 bases outside the gene matches. The germline gives CDR1 MDHEN, CDR2 SYDVKM. The CDR3 extends over 16 amino acids.

This sequence joins TRBV20-1 and TRBJ2-7, with D tentatively TRBD2 (6 bases). V lost 3 bases to trimming and J lost 0 bases, with 24 bases between them. Germline V CDR1 and CDR2: DFQATT, SNEGSKA (reference sequence). The CDR3 extends over 18 amino acids. CDR3 residues: CSASFPAADGRSSYEQYF. CDR3 nucleotides: TGCAGTGCTAGTTTCCCGGCCGCGGACGGGAGAAGCTCCTACGAGCAGTACTTC.

The rearrangement links TRBV30 to TRBJ1-6, with 8 bases lining up with TRBD1. J was trimmed by 7 bases and V by 2 bases; bases with no gene match: 4. This CDR3 spans 14 amino acids. The germline V gene has CDR1 GTSNPN and CDR2 SVGIG (reference sequence). This CDR3 is CAWSRTGQNSPLHF. The DNA of the CDR3 is TGTGCCTGGAGTAGGACAGGGCAAAATTCACCCCTCCACTTT.

The CDR3 region has the DNA TGTGCCTGGAGCCCGGGACAGGGGAGCTCTGGGGCCAACGTCCTGACTTTC. It codes for CAWSPGQGSSGANVLTF. The chain employs TRBV30 and TRBJ2-6, with TRBD1 identical over 10 bases. CDR3 length: 17 residues. V was pared by 3 bases and J by 0 bases, with 5 bases of the junction left unmatched. Looked up from germline, CDR1 is GTSNPN and CDR2 is SVGIG (reference sequence).

J is TRBJ1-4 and V is TRBV18, with TRBD1 as a possible D gene (6 bases). Trimming took 1 base from V and 8 from J, leaving 8 bases between them. Germline loops: CDR1 KGHSH, CDR2 LQKENI. The CDR3 runs to 13 residues. CDR3 coding DNA: TGTGCCAGCTCACCACTCGGACAGGAAAAACTGTTTTTT. Its translation: CASSPLGQEKLFF.

This chain joins TRBV28 and TRBJ2-3, with D possibly being TRBD2 (5 bases). Between the trimmed V and J ends, which lost 7 bases and 5 bases, there was a span of 16 bases. The CDR3 sequence is 14 residues long. Germline loops: CDR1 MDHEN, CDR2 SYDVKM. CDR3 sequence (DNA): TGTGCCAGCACTCAAAGTGGTCGGGGAGATACGCAGTATTTT. Translation: CASTQSGRGDTQYF.

V gene TRBV29-1 combines with J gene TRBJ2-6; the D is unclear. The germline V gene encodes CDR1 SQVTM and CDR2 ANQGSEA. V lost 4 bases and J 0 bases, leaving 4 bases between the germline ends. The CDR3 consists of 13 residues. The CDR3 loop reads CSVGLSGANVLTF. CDR3 DNA: TGCAGCGTTGGGCTCTCTGGGGCCAACGTCCTGACTTTC.

The sample holds a few counts of this clone. The chain has TRBV19 and TRBJ2-5; D call uncertain. CDR3 length: 13 amino acids. CDR1 and CDR2 (germline): LNHDA, SQIVND (reference sequence). V dropped 3 bases and J dropped 5 bases, with 10 bases sitting between them. CDR3 sequence reads: CASSIGSWETQYF. The DNA for the CDR3 is TGTGCCAGTAGTATTGGCAGTTGGGAGACCCAGTACTTC.

The genes are TRBV2 and TRBJ1-3; D unclear. V lost 5 bases and J 3 bases, leaving 5 bases between the germline ends. This CDR3 has 12 residues. CDR1 and CDR2 (germline): SNHLY, FYNNEI. CDR3 coding DNA: TGTGCCAGCAGTCCCGGTGGAAACACCATATATTTT. It translates to CASSPGGNTIYF.

The J gene is TRBJ2-6, the V gene TRBV18; D is possibly TRBD1 (5 bases). In germline, CDR1 is KGHSH, CDR2 LQKENI. The CDR3 has 18 amino acids. V lost 2 bases, J lost 7 bases, and 21 bases lay in between. The chain's CDR3 is CASSPVQGNSLGANVLTF. The CDR3 DNA reads as TGTGCCAGCTCACCAGTCCAGGGAAATTCTCTGGGAGCCAACGTCCTGACTTTC.

The gene calls are TRBV12-3 or TRBV12-4 and TRBJ2-7, with D perhaps TRBD2 (6 bases). The CDR3 runs to 12 residues. The V gene lost 8 bases and the J gene lost 2 bases, with 10 bases spanning the gap. The DNA of the CDR3 is TGTGCCAGCGGGGGGACCGCCTACGAGCAGTACTTC. Protein sequence: CASGGTAYEQYF.

CDR3 bases: TGTGCCAGCACCGAATCTAGCGGGGGTGGAGAGACCCAGTACTTC. Protein product: CASTESSGGGETQYF. This chain links TRBV2 with TRBJ2-5; 10 bases agree with TRBD2. The germline CDR1 and CDR2 sequences are SNHLY and FYNNEI. The CDR3 spans 15 residues. The V segment lost 7 bases and the J segment 4 bases; nucleotides outside the gene matches: 9.

The genes are TRBV6-1 and TRBJ1-3; no firm D call. V lost 2 bases, J lost 0 bases, and 11 bases lay in between. The germline CDR1 and CDR2 sequences are MNHNS and SASEGT. CDR3 length equals 16 residues. As DNA, the CDR3 is TGTGCCAGCAGTGAACCGGGGATGAGCTCTGGAAACACCATATATTTT. This gives the protein CASSEPGMSSGNTIYF.

The rearrangement uses TRBV2 and TRBJ1-5; TRBD1 aligns across 8 bases. CDR1 SNHLY and CDR2 FYNNEI come from the germline V gene. Trimming at V came to 6 bases and at J to 7 bases, leaving 5 bases not matched to a gene. The CDR3 runs 13 residues. The CDR3 DNA follows: TGTGCCAGCAGCCAGGGGGCAGGGCAGCCCCAGCATTTT. This gives the protein CASSQGAGQPQHF.